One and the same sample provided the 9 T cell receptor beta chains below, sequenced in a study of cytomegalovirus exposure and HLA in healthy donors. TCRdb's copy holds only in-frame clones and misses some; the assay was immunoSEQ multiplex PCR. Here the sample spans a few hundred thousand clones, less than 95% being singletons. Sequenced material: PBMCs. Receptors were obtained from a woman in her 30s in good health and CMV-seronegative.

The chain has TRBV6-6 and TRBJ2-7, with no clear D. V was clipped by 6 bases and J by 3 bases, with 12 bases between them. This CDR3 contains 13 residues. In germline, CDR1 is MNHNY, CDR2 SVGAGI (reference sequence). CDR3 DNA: TGTGCCAGCAGAGATACCCTAGGCTACGAGCAGTACTTC. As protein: CASRDTLGYEQYF.

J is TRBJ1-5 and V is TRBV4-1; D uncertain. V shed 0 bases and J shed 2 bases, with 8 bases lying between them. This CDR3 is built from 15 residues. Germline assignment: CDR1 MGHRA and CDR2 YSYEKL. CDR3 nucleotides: TGCGCCAGCAGCCAAGACAAATTGGGCAATCAGCCCCAGCATTTT. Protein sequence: CASSQDKLGNQPQHF.

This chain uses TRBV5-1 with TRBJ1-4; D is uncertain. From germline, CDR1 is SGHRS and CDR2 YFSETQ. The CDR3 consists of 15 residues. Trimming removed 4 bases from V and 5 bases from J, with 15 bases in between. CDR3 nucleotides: TGCGCCAGCAGCCGGATAGGTCACTTAAATGAAAAACTGTTTTTT. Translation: CASSRIGHLNEKLFF.

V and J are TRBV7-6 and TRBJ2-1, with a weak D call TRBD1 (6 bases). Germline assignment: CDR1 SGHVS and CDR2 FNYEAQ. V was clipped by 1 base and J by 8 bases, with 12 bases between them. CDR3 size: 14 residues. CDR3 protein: CASSLDQGSYEQFF. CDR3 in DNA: TGTGCCAGCAGCTTAGACCAGGGGAGCTATGAGCAGTTCTTC.

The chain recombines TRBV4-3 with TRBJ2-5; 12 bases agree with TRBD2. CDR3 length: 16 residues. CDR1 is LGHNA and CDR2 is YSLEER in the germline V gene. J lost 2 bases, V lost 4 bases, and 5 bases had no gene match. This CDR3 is CASSPGLAGTQETQYF. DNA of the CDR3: TGCGCCAGCAGCCCCGGACTAGCGGGGACTCAAGAGACCCAGTACTTC.

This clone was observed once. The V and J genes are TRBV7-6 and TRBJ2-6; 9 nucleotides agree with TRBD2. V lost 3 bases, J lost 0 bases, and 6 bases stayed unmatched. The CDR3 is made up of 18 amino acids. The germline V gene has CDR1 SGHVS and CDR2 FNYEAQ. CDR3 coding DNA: TGTGCCAGCAGCTTGGGTCTAGCGGGATTCTCTGGGGCCAACGTCCTGACTTTC. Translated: CASSLGLAGFSGANVLTF.

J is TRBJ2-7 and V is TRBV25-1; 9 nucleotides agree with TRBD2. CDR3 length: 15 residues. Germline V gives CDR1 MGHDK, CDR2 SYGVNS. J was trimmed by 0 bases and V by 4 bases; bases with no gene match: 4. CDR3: CASSGGTSSSYEQYF. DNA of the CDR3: TGTGCCAGCAGTGGCGGGACTAGCAGCTCCTACGAGCAGTACTTC.

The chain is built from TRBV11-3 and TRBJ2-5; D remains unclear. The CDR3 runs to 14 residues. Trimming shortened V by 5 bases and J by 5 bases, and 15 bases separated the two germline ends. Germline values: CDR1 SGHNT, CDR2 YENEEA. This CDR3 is CASSPRTEPETQYF. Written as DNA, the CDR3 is TGTGCCAGCAGCCCACGGACCGAGCCCGAGACCCAGTACTTC.

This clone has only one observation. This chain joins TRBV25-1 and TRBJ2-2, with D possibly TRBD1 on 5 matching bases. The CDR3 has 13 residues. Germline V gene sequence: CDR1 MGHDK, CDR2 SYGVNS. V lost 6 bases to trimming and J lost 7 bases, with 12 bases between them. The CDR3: CASRSKGNGELFF. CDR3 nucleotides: TGTGCCAGCAGAAGTAAGGGGAACGGGGAGCTGTTTTTT.